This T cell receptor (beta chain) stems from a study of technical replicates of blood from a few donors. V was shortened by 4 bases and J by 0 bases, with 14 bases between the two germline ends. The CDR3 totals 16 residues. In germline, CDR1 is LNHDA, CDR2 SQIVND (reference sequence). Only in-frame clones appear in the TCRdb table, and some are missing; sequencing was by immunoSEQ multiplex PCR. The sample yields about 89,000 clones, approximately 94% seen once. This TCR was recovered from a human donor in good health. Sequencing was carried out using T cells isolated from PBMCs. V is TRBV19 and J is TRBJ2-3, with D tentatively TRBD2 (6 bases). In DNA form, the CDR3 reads TGTGCCAGTAGTAACCCCGGGACTCTTAGCACAGATACGCAGTATTTT. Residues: CASSNPGTLSTDTQYF.